These 21 T cell receptor beta chains came from one sample sequenced in a study of control samples from healthy donors and cancer patients. The assay was immunoSEQ multiplex PCR, and TCRdb's table has in-frame clones only and misses some. The sample holds 150,000 to 200,000 clones, approximately 91% seen once. The sample consisted of blood. The receptors derive from a woman in her 40s in good health.

This clone was seen a handful of times. The J gene is TRBJ1-6, the V gene TRBV6-5; 7 nucleotides match TRBD1. Germline assignment: CDR1 MNHEY and CDR2 SVGAGI. The V segment lost 0 bases and the J segment 7 bases; nucleotides outside the gene matches: 3. The CDR3 sequence is 15 residues long. The CDR3 reads CASSYSGQMNSPLHF. The CDR3 region has the DNA TGTGCCAGCAGTTACTCGGGACAGATGAATTCACCCCTCCACTTT.

The chain uses TRBV3-1 (or the pseudogene TRBV3-2) and TRBJ1-6; 8 bases fit TRBD1. The junction had 5 bases not matched to a gene; V was cut back by 2 bases and J by 8 bases. Per the germline V gene, CDR1 is LGHDT and CDR2 is YNNKEL (reference sequence). This CDR3 has 15 amino acids. For the CDR3, the DNA is TGTGCCAGCAGCCAAAGTGTGACAGGGGATTCACCCCTCCACTTT. Translating gives CASSQSVTGDSPLHF.

This clone was detected only a few times. J is TRBJ2-1 and V is TRBV18; perhaps TRBD1 as D (6 bases). The V and J ends lost 7 bases and 10 bases respectively, with 14 bases between them. Germline-derived CDR1 and CDR2 are KGHSH and LQKENI. There are 12 residues in the CDR3. The CDR3 nucleotides are TGTGCCAGCTGCATGAGTCAGGGGGAGCAGTTCTTC. It codes for CASCMSQGEQFF.

V usage is TRBV18 and J usage is TRBJ1-5; perhaps TRBD1 as D (6 bases). The germline V gene has CDR1 KGHSH and CDR2 LQKENI. The CDR3 is 14 amino acids. Trimming shortened V by 3 bases and J by 5 bases, and 11 bases separated the two germline ends. The CDR3 DNA reads TGTGCCAGCTCACCGGGGGGGCTGGATCAGCCCCAGCATTTT. Translating gives CASSPGGLDQPQHF.

The genes are TRBV2 and TRBJ1-6; no definite D call. The length of the CDR3 is 15 residues. V was shortened by 6 bases and J by 2 bases, with 11 bases between the two germline ends. Germline CDR1 is SNHLY and CDR2 is FYNNEI. CDR3 in DNA: TGTGCCAGCAGGGGCGGTTTGCCCTATAATTCACCCCTCCACTTT. Translation gives CASRGGLPYNSPLHF.

The rearrangement links TRBV2 to TRBJ2-2, with a weak D call TRBD2 (6 bases). The CDR3 runs 15 residues. Trimming removed 6 bases from V and 5 bases from J, with 16 bases in between. Per the germline V gene, CDR1 is SNHLY and CDR2 is FYNNEI. The CDR3 DNA reads TGTGCCAGCAGCCGCTCGGGGGATGTGACCGGGGAGCTGTTTTTT. It is translated as CASSRSGDVTGELFF.

The V and J genes are TRBV7-8 and TRBJ1-6; D not certain. Trimming shortened V by 5 bases and J by 3 bases, and 17 bases separated the two germline ends. CDR1 and CDR2 from the germline V gene are SGHVS and FQNEAQ. The CDR3 consists of 17 residues. In nucleotides, the CDR3 is TGTGCCAGCAGCGCGCCGGTGGGGAGTAACTATAATTCACCCCTCCACTTT. Translating it yields CASSAPVGSNYNSPLHF.

This chain uses TRBV12-3 or TRBV12-4 with TRBJ2-7; D is unresolved. V gave up 5 bases and J gave up 2 bases, with 10 bases separating them. The CDR3 has 13 amino acids. DNA of the CDR3: TGTGCCAGCAGTAACACCGATACCTACGAGCAGTACTTC. This translates into CASSNTDTYEQYF.

The rearrangement joins TRBV9 to TRBJ1-1; D ambiguous. Germline assignment: CDR1 SGDLS and CDR2 YYNGEE. The CDR3 has 13 amino acids. Trimming took 0 bases from V and 7 from J, leaving 10 bases between them. CDR3 nucleotides: TGTGCCAGCAGCGTAGTAGGAGCGAGTGAAGCTTTCTTT. Amino acid sequence: CASSVVGASEAFF.

The rearrangement links TRBV5-1 to TRBJ2-1; D call uncertain. Germline CDR1 reads SGHRS; CDR2 reads YFSETQ. V lost 3 bases and J lost 4, with 14 bases in between. This CDR3 is 15 amino acids long. CDR3 in amino acids: CASSSPRGRYNEQFF. DNA of the CDR3: TGCGCCAGCAGCTCCCCCCGAGGTCGTTACAATGAGCAGTTCTTC.

This chain links TRBV9 with TRBJ1-4; a possible D gene is TRBD1 (6 bases). CDR3 length: 15 residues. Germline CDR1 reads SGDLS; CDR2 reads YYNGEE. Between the trimmed V and J ends, which lost 4 bases and 2 bases, there was a span of 12 bases. CDR3 coding DNA: TGTGCCAGCAGCACGAAGGGGGGGACTAATGAAAAACTGTTTTTT. Translated, it gives CASSTKGGTNEKLFF.

This clone was observed once. The chain joins TRBV9 to TRBJ1-1; D perhaps matches TRBD1 (6 bases). The CDR3 has 14 residues. Trimming cost V 4 bases and J 11 bases, with 21 bases left between them. The germline V gene has CDR1 SGDLS and CDR2 YYNGEE. The CDR3 bases are TGTGCCAGCAGCCCCGAGAGACAGGAGGTTTATGCTTTCTTT. Translated: CASSPERQEVYAFF.

The chain combines TRBV15 with TRBJ2-5; D unclear. The germline V and J ends were trimmed by 0 bases and 5 bases, with 13 bases remaining between them. The CDR3 is made up of 15 amino acids. Per the germline V gene, CDR1 is LNHNV and CDR2 is YYDKDF (reference sequence). The CDR3 reads CATSRDGTTGETQYF. The CDR3 region has the DNA TGTGCCACCAGCAGAGATGGAACCACCGGGGAGACCCAGTACTTC.

The chain recombines TRBV7-9 with TRBJ2-5; TRBD1 matches at 7 bases. The trim removed 6 bases at V and 2 bases at J, leaving 15 bases unmatched. Germline CDR1 reads SEHNR; CDR2 reads FQNEAQ (reference sequence). This CDR3 has 17 residues. This CDR3 reads CASSSYDRDSSQETQYF. In nucleotides, the CDR3 is TGTGCCAGCAGTTCCTATGACCGGGACAGCTCACAAGAGACCCAGTACTTC.

The V gene is TRBV13, the J gene TRBJ2-5, with a weak D call TRBD1 (6 bases). CDR1 and CDR2 from the germline V gene are PRHDT and FYEKMQ (reference sequence). V was shortened by 5 bases and J by 1 base, with 14 bases between the two germline ends. The CDR3 is made up of 15 amino acids. CDR3 protein: CASSARGRLQETQYF. The CDR3 coding sequence is TGTGCCAGCAGCGCCAGGGGTCGCCTCCAAGAGACCCAGTACTTC.

J is TRBJ2-1 and V is TRBV6-5; 10 bases line up with TRBD2. CDR3 size: 15 residues. CDR1 and CDR2 from the germline V gene are MNHEY and SVGAGI. Trimming cost V 6 bases and J 3 bases; bases outside gene matches: 5. The DNA for the CDR3 is TGTGCCAGCAGATATAGCGGGGGGAGCTACAATGAGCAGTTCTTC. As protein: CASRYSGGSYNEQFF.

This chain links TRBV6-5 with TRBJ1-5; D gene ambiguous. The V gene lost 3 bases and the J gene lost 0 bases, with 9 bases spanning the gap. CDR1 MNHEY and CDR2 SVGAGI come from the germline V gene. The CDR3 length is 15 residues. The chain's CDR3 is CASSYTAYSNQPQHF. The CDR3, as DNA: TGTGCCAGCAGTTATACAGCATATAGCAATCAGCCCCAGCATTTT.

The J gene is TRBJ1-1, the V gene TRBV19, with D uncertain. Deletions cut 6 bases from V and 0 bases from J, with 11 bases between. CDR3 size: 14 residues. Germline V gene data show CDR1 as LNHDA and CDR2 as SQIVND (reference sequence). The CDR3 DNA follows: TGTGCCAGTAGGGATCGGGTCATGAACACTGAAGCTTTCTTT. Protein product: CASRDRVMNTEAFF.

The chain combines TRBV6-4 with TRBJ1-1, with TRBD1 matching 8 bases. Germline lookup yields CDR1 MRHNA and CDR2 SNTAGT. This CDR3 spans 14 amino acids. V lost 3 bases to trimming and J lost 4 bases; unmatched junction nucleotides: 4. CDR3 sequence (DNA): TGTGCCAGCAGTGAGCAGGGGGCTAGCACTGAAGCTTTCTTT. It yields the protein CASSEQGASTEAFF.

CDR3 region: CASSPGPQRNYGYTF. The CDR3 nucleotides read TGTGCCAGCAGCCCGGGCCCTCAACGAAACTATGGCTACACCTTC. This chain joins TRBV27 and TRBJ1-2; no definite D call. CDR1 and CDR2 (germline): MNHEY, SMNVEV (reference sequence). The CDR3 length is 15 residues. Trimming removed 6 bases at V and 2 bases at J, with 16 bases between.

The rearrangement uses TRBV6-6 and TRBJ1-4; 7 positions agree with TRBD1. CDR3 length equals 13 residues. The ends lost 9 bases at V and 6 bases at J; junction bases unmatched: 7. In germline, CDR1 is MNHNY, CDR2 SVGAGI (reference sequence). The CDR3 loop reads CARTRGGDEKLFF. The CDR3 DNA follows: TGTGCCAGAACCAGGGGGGGTGATGAAAAACTGTTTTTT.